This passage covers 18 T cell receptor beta chains from one sample sequenced in a study of human T cells and chemical hapten exposure. TCRdb fed the RACE reads into MiXCR, producing one record per CDR3 protein. The data show roughly 96,000 distinct CDR3 sequences, approximately 8.6% seen once. Time point here: patch test 2, 6 weeks after DPC sensitization. Treatment defined: therapeutic diphenylcyclopropenone sensitization with weekly scalp DPC. The sample consisted of whole blood, taken in connection with sensitization to the hapten diphenylcyclopropenone (DPC). The receptors originated from a woman aged 40 to 50 with alopecia areata. Some clones in this sample may be carry-over from other donors' samples.

This clonotype was detected many times. The chain couples TRBV29-1 to TRBJ1-1; 7 nucleotides align to TRBD1. V was pared by 5 bases and J by 0 bases, with 9 bases of the junction left unmatched. Germline V gene data show CDR1 as SQVTM and CDR2 as ANQGSEA. The CDR3 runs 15 residues. DNA for the CDR3: TGCAGCGTTACGAACAGGGGAAGTATGAACACTGAAGCTTTCTTT. Its translation: CSVTNRGSMNTEAFF. Supplemented by reference TRBV29-1 and TRBJ1-1, the full variable domain reads SAVISQKPSRDICQRGTSLTIQCQVDSQVTMMFWYRQQPGQSLTLIATANQGSEATYESGFVIDKFPISRPNLTFSTLTVSNMSPEDSSIYLCSVTNRGSMNTEAFFGQGTRLTVV.

This clonotype was observed at least ten times. V usage is TRBV28 and J usage is TRBJ2-2; possible D gene TRBD1, 5 bases. V was pared by 4 bases and J by 1 base, with 7 bases between. The CDR3 runs to 14 residues. CDR1 is MDHEN and CDR2 is SYDVKM in the germline V gene. The CDR3 loop is CASSWGGNTGELFF. DNA for the CDR3: TGTGCCAGCAGTTGGGGCGGGAACACCGGGGAGCTGTTTTTT.

In its sample, this clonotype was seen many times. This sequence joins TRBV27 and TRBJ2-1, with 16 positions matching TRBD2. CDR1 is MNHEY and CDR2 is SMNVEV in the germline V gene (reference sequence). The CDR3 loop spans 15 amino acids. V shed 6 bases and J 8 bases; nucleotides not matched to a gene: 4. This chain's CDR3 is CASRSGTSGRDEQFF. The CDR3 bases are TGTGCCAGCAGATCCGGGACTAGCGGGAGGGATGAGCAGTTCTTC.

Only a few counts were recorded for this clonotype. The rearrangement links TRBV7-6 to TRBJ2-7; 7 nucleotides match TRBD2. There are 13 residues in the CDR3. Germline CDR1 SGHVS, CDR2 FNYEAQ. Losses at the gene ends were 5 bases for V and 6 bases for J; bases not matched to a gene: 7. As DNA, the CDR3 is TGTGCCAGCAGCCCGGGAGGCGGACCCGAGCAGTACTTC. It yields the protein CASSPGGGPEQYF.

In its sample, this clonotype was seen a few times. The V gene is TRBV5-6, the J gene TRBJ2-7; perhaps TRBD1 as D (6 bases). The germline CDR1 and CDR2 sequences are SGHDT and YYEEEE. The CDR3 has 14 residues. The ends were cut back, 2 bases at V and 0 bases at J, with 9 bases in the middle. CDR3 sequence reads: CASSFRQVSYEQYF. CDR3 nucleotide sequence: TGTGCCAGCAGCTTCCGACAGGTCTCCTACGAGCAGTACTTC.

There are many counts of this clonotype. The chain employs TRBV12-3 or TRBV12-4 and TRBJ2-5; tentative D call: TRBD2 (6 bases). This CDR3 comprises 14 residues. The germline V and J ends were trimmed by 6 bases and 4 bases, with 15 bases remaining between them. The CDR3 DNA is TGTGCCAGCAGGGACGGGAGTACGCGAGAGACCCAGTACTTC. Its protein product is CASRDGSTRETQYF.

This clonotype has ten or more counts. V gene TRBV18 combines with J gene TRBJ1-1, with TRBD1 matching over 11 bases. This CDR3 has 15 residues. The V gene's germline CDR1 is KGHSH and CDR2 LQKENI. With 3 bases clipped from V and 1 base from J, the junction kept 1 base outside the gene matches. This CDR3 is CASSPDRGQNTEAFF. As DNA, the CDR3 is TGTGCCAGCTCACCGGACAGGGGGCAGAACACTGAAGCTTTCTTT.

This clonotype was counted a few times. V usage is TRBV11-3 and J usage is TRBJ2-1; 7 bases align to TRBD1. The ends lost 4 bases at V and 6 bases at J; junction bases unmatched: 12. The CDR3 spans 16 residues. The germline V gene has CDR1 SGHNT and CDR2 YENEEA. The CDR3 sequence is CASSSTRHRDSNEQFF. DNA of the CDR3: TGTGCCAGCAGCTCTACGCGCCACCGGGACAGCAATGAGCAGTTCTTC.

This chain connects TRBV10-3 to TRBJ1-2, with 9 bases fitting TRBD1. This CDR3 has 14 residues. The ends lost 5 bases at V and 5 bases at J; junction bases unmatched: 6. The germline gives CDR1 ENHRY, CDR2 SYGVKD. The CDR3 loop reads CAISPTGGNYGYTF. CDR3 DNA sequence: TGTGCCATCAGTCCCACAGGGGGCAATTATGGCTACACCTTC.

This clonotype was detected many times. DNA for the CDR3: TGTGCCAGCTCACCAGGGACGAGGGGTTCTGGGTCACCCCTCCACTTT. It translates to CASSPGTRGSGSPLHF. The chain employs TRBV18 and TRBJ1-6; possible D gene TRBD1, 5 bases. This CDR3 is built from 16 residues. With 2 bases removed from V and 10 bases from J, the gap between germline ends came to 18 bases. From germline, CDR1 is KGHSH and CDR2 LQKENI.

There are many counts of this clonotype. This chain joins TRBV6-6 and TRBJ2-3; the D is unclear. The CDR3 has 12 amino acids. Trimming stripped 3 bases from V and 6 bases from J, with 7 bases between. Germline CDR1 is MNHNY and CDR2 is SVGAGI (reference sequence). The CDR3 region has the DNA TGTGCCAGCAGTTATGAACCCGATACGCAGTATTTT. This encodes CASSYEPDTQYF.

This clonotype occurred many times. The chain combines TRBV6-1 with TRBJ1-5, with 7 nucleotides matching TRBD1. In germline, CDR1 is MNHNS, CDR2 SASEGT. With 3 bases clipped from V and 5 bases from J, the junction kept 4 bases outside the gene matches. CDR3 length: 14 amino acids. The CDR3 region is CASSEGQWHQPQHF. The CDR3 bases are TGTGCCAGCAGTGAGGGACAGTGGCATCAGCCCCAGCATTTT.

In its sample, this clonotype was seen a few times. The chain uses TRBV11-2 and TRBJ2-5; D is undetermined. This CDR3 is built from 15 residues. Trimming pared 5 bases from V and 0 bases from J, leaving 13 bases between. Germline loops: CDR1 SGHAT, CDR2 FQNNGV. CDR3 DNA: TGTGCCAGCAGCCCGGCTCCGCGCAACCAAGAGACCCAGTACTTC. Amino acids: CASSPAPRNQETQYF.

This clonotype was found many times. The chain uses TRBV6-5 and TRBJ2-1, with D perhaps TRBD1 (5 bases). The CDR3 is 15 residues long. V dropped 5 bases and J dropped 4 bases, with 15 bases sitting between them. CDR1 MNHEY and CDR2 SVGAGI come from the germline V gene. CDR3 amino acids: CASSLSYDRYNEQFF. CDR3 bases: TGTGCCAGCAGTCTATCCTACGACAGATACAATGAGCAGTTCTTC.

This clonotype occurred a few times. This chain joins TRBV10-3 and TRBJ2-5; D not resolved. The CDR3 loop spans 14 amino acids. Trimming shortened V by 5 bases and J by 4 bases, and 14 bases separated the two germline ends. Per germline, CDR1 ENHRY and CDR2 SYGVKD. DNA for the CDR3: TGTGCCATCAGTACTGGGGTCACATCAGAGACCCAGTACTTC. It yields the protein CAISTGVTSETQYF.

This clonotype was detected once. The CDR3 protein is CASSGRVGYEQYF. CDR3 coding DNA: TGTGCCAGCAGTGGTAGGGTGGGCTACGAGCAGTACTTC. The chain links TRBV27 to TRBJ2-7; D ambiguous. With 5 bases removed from V and 3 bases from J, the gap between germline ends came to 11 bases. This CDR3 is built from 13 residues. Germline CDR1 reads MNHEY; CDR2 reads SMNVEV (reference sequence).

This clonotype has at least ten counts. The V call is TRBV29-1, the J call TRBJ2-7; D ambiguous. CDR3 length: 11 residues. The germline V gene has CDR1 SQVTM and CDR2 ANQGSEA. V lost 4 bases, J lost 4 bases, and 8 bases lay in between. DNA for the CDR3: TGCAGCGTTGGTGAGATATACGAGCAGTACTTC. As protein: CSVGEIYEQYF.

This clonotype has a count of ten or more. The chain employs TRBV6-5 and TRBJ2-3; D gene ambiguous. This CDR3 is built from 15 residues. The germline V gene has CDR1 MNHEY and CDR2 SVGAGI. V gave up 2 bases and J gave up 1 base, with 10 bases separating them. CDR3: CASSYGVGGTDTQYF. CDR3 sequence (DNA): TGTGCCAGCAGTTACGGGGTTGGGGGCACAGATACGCAGTATTTT.